This T cell receptor (beta chain) was identified during a study of CD8 T cells in ankylosing spondylitis. General observations from the study: Earlier literature documents some of the motif variants in reactive arthritis synovial fluid and blood. In ankylosing spondylitis patients, matched synovial fluid reportedly showed significant enrichment of disease-linked clones. Disease-linked clones, CD8+, were relatively rare in peripheral blood.

Per the germline V gene, CDR1 is SGDLS and CDR2 is YYNGEE. CDR3 size: 14 residues. V dropped 3 bases and J dropped 3 bases, with 9 bases sitting between them. Quantitative 5'-RACE with molecular barcodes was used to make the TCR beta libraries. TCRdb called the 5' RACE reads again in MiXCR, with one record for every CDR3 protein. Here the sample spans around 6,800 distinct CDR3 sequences, roughly 8.7% being singletons. This clonotype appeared many times. Its target is not known. The rearrangement joins TRBV9 to TRBJ2-2; D may be TRBD1 (6 bases). Source material: blood, either unsorted or a sorted T cell fraction (not recorded which). The receptor comes from a male donor with ankylosing spondylitis or in good health (not recorded which). The CDR3 region has the DNA TGTGCCAGCAGCGCCCACAGGGACACCGGGGAGCTGTTTTTT. Translation gives CASSAHRDTGELFF.